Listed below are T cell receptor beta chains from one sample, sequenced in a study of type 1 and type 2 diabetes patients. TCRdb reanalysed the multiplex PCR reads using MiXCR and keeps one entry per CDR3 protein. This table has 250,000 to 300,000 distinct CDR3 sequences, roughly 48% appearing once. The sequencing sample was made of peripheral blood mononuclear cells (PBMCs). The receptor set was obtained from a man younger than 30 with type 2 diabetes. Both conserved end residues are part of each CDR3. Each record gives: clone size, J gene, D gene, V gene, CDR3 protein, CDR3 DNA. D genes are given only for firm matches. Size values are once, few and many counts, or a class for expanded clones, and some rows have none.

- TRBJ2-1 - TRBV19 CASTSIVGGYASSYNEQFF TGTGCCAGTACCTCGATTGTTGGCGGTTACGCGAGCTCCTACAATGAGCAGTTCTTC
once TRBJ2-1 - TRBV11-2 CASISRDLYNEQFF TGTGCCAGCATAAGTAGAGATCTTTACAATGAGCAGTTCTTC
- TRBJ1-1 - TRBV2 CASSELFGNTEAFF TGTGCCAGCAGTGAACTCTTCGGCAACACTGAAGCTTTCTTT
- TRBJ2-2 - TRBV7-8 CASSRGHPSNTGELFF TGTGCCAGCAGCCGCGGACACCCCTCGAACACCGGGGAGCTGTTTTTT
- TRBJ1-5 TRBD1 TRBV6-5 CASSYSTGPLRSNQPQHF TGTGCCAGCAGTTACTCGACAGGGCCTCTTAGAAGCAATCAGCCCCAGCATTTT
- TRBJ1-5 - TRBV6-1 CASRLQGSRQPQHF TGTGCCAGCAGACTACAGGGTAGTCGTCAGCCCCAGCATTTT
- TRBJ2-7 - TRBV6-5 CASRSGQTYEQYF TGTGCCAGCAGGTCCGGTCAAACCTACGAGCAGTACTTC
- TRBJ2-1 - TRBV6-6 CASSYSPGEQFF TGTGCCAGCAGTTACTCGCCAGGGGAGCAGTTCTTC
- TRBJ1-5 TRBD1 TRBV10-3 CAIRDRESQPQHF TGTGCCATCAGAGACAGGGAATCTCAGCCCCAGCATTTT
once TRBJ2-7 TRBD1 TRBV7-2 CASSLGTGGQQEQYF TGTGCCAGCAGCTTAGGGACAGGCGGCCAACAGGAGCAGTACTTC
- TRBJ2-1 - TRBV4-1 CASSLSQEREQFF TGCGCCAGCAGCCTCTCCCAGGAGCGCGAGCAGTTCTTC
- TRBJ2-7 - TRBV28 CASNFRREREEQYF TGTGCCAGCAATTTCAGGAGGGAGAGGGAGGAGCAGTACTTC
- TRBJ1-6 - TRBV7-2 CASSTRPDRQSSYNSPLHF TGTGCCAGTAGTACCCGCCCGGATCGACAGAGCTCCTATAATTCACCCCTCCACTTT
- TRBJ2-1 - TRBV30 CAWSVNSGNEQFF TGTGCCTGGAGTGTAAACTCTGGCAATGAGCAGTTCTTC
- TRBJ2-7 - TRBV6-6 CASSNLGTYYEQYF TGTGCCAGCAGTAACTTGGGGACATACTACGAGCAGTACTTC
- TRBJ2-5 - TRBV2 CASSEAGVETQYF TGTGCCAGCAGTGAGGCAGGGGTGGAGACCCAGTACTTC
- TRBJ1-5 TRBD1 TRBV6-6 CASSKTGGNQPQHF TGTGCCAGCAGTAAGACAGGGGGAAATCAGCCCCAGCATTTT
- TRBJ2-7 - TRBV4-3 CASSQAVGSYEQYF TGCGCCAGCAGCCAAGCGGTCGGGAGCTACGAGCAGTACTTC
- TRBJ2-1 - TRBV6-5 CASSYSITSSRNEQFF TGTGCCAGCAGTTACTCGATAACTTCGTCCCGCAATGAGCAGTTCTTC
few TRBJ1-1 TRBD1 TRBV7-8 CASSWPGQGEAGTEAFF TGTGCCAGCAGCTGGCCGGGACAGGGGGAGGCGGGCACTGAAGCTTTCTTT
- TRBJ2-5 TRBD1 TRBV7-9 CASSKRQGATQYF TGTGCCAGCAGCAAACGACAGGGGGCAACCCAGTACTTC
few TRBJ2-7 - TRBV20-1 CSARLQSSYEQYF TGCAGTGCTAGGTTACAGAGCTCCTACGAGCAGTACTTC
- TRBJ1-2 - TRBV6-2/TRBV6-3 CASSYSGGRFYGYTF TGTGCCAGCAGTTACAGTGGTGGGCGTTTCTATGGCTACACCTTC
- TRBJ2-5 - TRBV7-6 CASGLILGETQYF TGTGCCAGCGGCTTAATCCTAGGAGAGACCCAGTACTTC
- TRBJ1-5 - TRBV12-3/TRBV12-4 CASSLSTSNQPRHF TGTGCCAGCAGTTTAAGTACAAGCAATCAGCCCCGGCATTTT
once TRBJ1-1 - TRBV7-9 CASSLAGAEWAFF TGTGCCAGCAGCTTAGCTGGGGCAGAATGGGCTTTCTTT
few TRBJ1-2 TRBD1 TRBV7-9 CASSLGPTGGALGYTF TGTGCCAGCAGCTTAGGCCCGACAGGGGGCGCGTTAGGCTACACCTTC
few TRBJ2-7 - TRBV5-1 CASSLDNSYEQYF TGCGCCAGCAGCTTGGACAACTCCTACGAGCAGTACTTC
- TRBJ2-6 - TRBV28 CASNNRVGSSGANVLTF TGTGCCAGCAACAACAGGGTCGGCAGCTCTGGGGCCAACGTCCTGACTTTC
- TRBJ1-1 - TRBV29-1 CSGKTGLGVMNTEAFF TGCAGCGGAAAAACAGGGCTGGGGGTAATGAACACTGAAGCTTTCTTT
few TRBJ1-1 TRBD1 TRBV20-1 CSARSGTGGDTEAFF TGCAGTGCTAGATCCGGGACAGGTGGGGACACTGAAGCTTTCTTT
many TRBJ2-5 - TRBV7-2 CASSLALRTETQYF TGTGCCAGCAGCTTAGCGCTAAGGACGGAGACCCAGTACTTC
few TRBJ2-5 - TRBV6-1 CASSPPPFRGETQYF TGTGCCAGCAGTCCCCCTCCCTTCCGGGGAGAGACCCAGTACTTC
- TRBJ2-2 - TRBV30 CAWSRGQTYTGELFF TGTGCCTGGAGTCGAGGGCAGACCTACACCGGGGAGCTGTTTTTT
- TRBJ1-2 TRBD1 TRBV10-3 CAIMGQGPYGYTF TGTGCCATCATGGGACAGGGCCCTTATGGCTACACCTTC
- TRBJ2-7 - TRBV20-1 CSARFGTLGGEQYF TGCAGTGCTAGATTCGGGACCCTTGGAGGAGAGCAGTACTTC
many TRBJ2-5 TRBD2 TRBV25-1 CASSEGHLAGGWETQYF TGTGCCAGCAGTGAAGGCCATCTAGCGGGAGGGTGGGAGACCCAGTACTTC
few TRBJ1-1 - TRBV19 CASSILERPNTEAFF TGTGCCAGTAGTATATTGGAAAGGCCTAACACTGAAGCTTTCTTT
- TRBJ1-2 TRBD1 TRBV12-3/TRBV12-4 CASSLLGQGGNGYTF TGTGCCAGCAGTTTATTAGGACAAGGGGGCAATGGCTACACCTTC
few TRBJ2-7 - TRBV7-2 CASSLRGHEQYF TGTGCCAGCAGCTTACGGGGCCACGAGCAGTACTTC
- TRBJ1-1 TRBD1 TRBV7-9 CASSLTSPGQAGTEAFF TGTGCCAGCAGCTTAACTTCCCCGGGACAGGCGGGCACTGAAGCTTTCTTT
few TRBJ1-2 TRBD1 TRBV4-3 CASSYVGGSGYGYTF TGCGCCAGCAGCTACGTAGGGGGCTCGGGCTATGGCTACACCTTC
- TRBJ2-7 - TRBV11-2 CASSLEYRRLGEQYF TGTGCCAGCAGCTTAGAGTACAGGAGGTTGGGCGAGCAGTACTTC
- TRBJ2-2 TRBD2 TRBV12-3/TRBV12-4 CASSELGLAGGRAGELFF TGTGCCAGCAGTGAATTGGGACTAGCGGGAGGCCGGGCCGGGGAGCTGTTTTTT
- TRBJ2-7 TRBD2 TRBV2 CASSLGTSGTVDEQYF TGTGCCAGCAGTCTAGGGACTAGCGGGACAGTCGACGAGCAGTACTTC
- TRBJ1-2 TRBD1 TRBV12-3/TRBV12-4 CASSFYPFQGAGGGYTF TGTGCCAGCAGTTTCTATCCGTTCCAGGGGGCAGGGGGCGGCTACACCTTC
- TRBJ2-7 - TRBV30 CAWREGRNEQYF TGTGCCTGGAGGGAAGGGCGGAACGAGCAGTACTTC
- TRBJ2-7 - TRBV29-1 CSVAELTEQYF TGCAGCGTGGCGGAGCTTACCGAGCAGTACTTC